This T cell receptor beta chain was documented in a study of cytomegalovirus exposure and HLA in healthy donors. Turning to the study itself: Later, an analysis reported that the 95 to 150 validation repertoires had used the same platform as the 500 to 750 first-cohort repertoires. Findings of the study overall: It was found in a later analysis that first-cohort TCR clusters tended to co-occur in the 90 to 150 validation repertoires. It was reported that the classifier diagnosed cytomegalovirus status with high specificity and sensitivity in both the original and validation cohorts. Researchers catalogued 164 TCR beta chains as cytomegalovirus-associated.

Some clones are missing from TCRdb's copy, which holds only in-frame ones; the method was immunoSEQ multiplex PCR. Of fewer than 200,000 clones listed, approximately 89% are singletons. As to this clone: Its antigen is currently unknown.

The receptor was derived from a man between 18 and 29 years old in good health and CMV-seropositive. Sequencing was performed on PBMCs.

CDR3 residues: CSVWGDTGELFF. The CDR3 region has the DNA TGCAGCGTCTGGGGGGACACCGGGGAGCTGTTTTTT. The chain joins TRBV29-1 to TRBJ2-2; perhaps TRBD2 as D (6 bases). This CDR3 has 12 residues. V was pared by 6 bases and J by 3 bases, with 8 bases between. Looked up from germline, CDR1 is SQVTM and CDR2 is ANQGSEA.